This T cell receptor (beta chain) was identified in a study of cytomegalovirus exposure and HLA in healthy donors. Study overall: From donors who were HLA-typed, an early data release held 80 million to 85 million unique TCRs. General study findings and limits: Later findings reportedly placed an Asian-associated ancestry cluster below the roughly 660-donor mean for N-insertions. A few chains linked to CMV were shown in vitro to be specific for CMV antigens.

PCR was performed using 60 Vbeta and 13 Jbeta primers. The table came from immunoSEQ multiplex PCR; TCRdb's copy has only in-frame clones and leaves some out. The data show roughly 200,000 clones, 70% to 80% seen once. Of note for this clone: Its specificity is unknown.

The CDR3 has 16 residues. V shed 0 bases and J shed 5 bases, with 17 bases lying between them. Looked up from germline, CDR1 is SGDLS and CDR2 is YYNGEE. The chain recombines TRBV9 with TRBJ2-5, with a weak D call TRBD2 (6 bases). The origin of this receptor is a man aged 25 to 40 in good health and CMV-seronegative. Sequenced sample: PBMCs. The CDR3 nucleotides read TGTGCCAGCAGCGTAGCATTGGAGGAGGGCGGCGAGACCCAGTACTTC. Amino acid sequence: CASSVALEEGGETQYF. Drawing the rest from reference TRBV9 and TRBJ2-5, the complete variable domain is DSGVTQTPKHLITATGQRVTLRCSPRSGDLSVYWYQQSLDQGLQFLIQYYNGEERAKGNILERFSAQQFPDLHSELNLSSLELGDSALYFCASSVALEEGGETQYFGPGTRLLVL.